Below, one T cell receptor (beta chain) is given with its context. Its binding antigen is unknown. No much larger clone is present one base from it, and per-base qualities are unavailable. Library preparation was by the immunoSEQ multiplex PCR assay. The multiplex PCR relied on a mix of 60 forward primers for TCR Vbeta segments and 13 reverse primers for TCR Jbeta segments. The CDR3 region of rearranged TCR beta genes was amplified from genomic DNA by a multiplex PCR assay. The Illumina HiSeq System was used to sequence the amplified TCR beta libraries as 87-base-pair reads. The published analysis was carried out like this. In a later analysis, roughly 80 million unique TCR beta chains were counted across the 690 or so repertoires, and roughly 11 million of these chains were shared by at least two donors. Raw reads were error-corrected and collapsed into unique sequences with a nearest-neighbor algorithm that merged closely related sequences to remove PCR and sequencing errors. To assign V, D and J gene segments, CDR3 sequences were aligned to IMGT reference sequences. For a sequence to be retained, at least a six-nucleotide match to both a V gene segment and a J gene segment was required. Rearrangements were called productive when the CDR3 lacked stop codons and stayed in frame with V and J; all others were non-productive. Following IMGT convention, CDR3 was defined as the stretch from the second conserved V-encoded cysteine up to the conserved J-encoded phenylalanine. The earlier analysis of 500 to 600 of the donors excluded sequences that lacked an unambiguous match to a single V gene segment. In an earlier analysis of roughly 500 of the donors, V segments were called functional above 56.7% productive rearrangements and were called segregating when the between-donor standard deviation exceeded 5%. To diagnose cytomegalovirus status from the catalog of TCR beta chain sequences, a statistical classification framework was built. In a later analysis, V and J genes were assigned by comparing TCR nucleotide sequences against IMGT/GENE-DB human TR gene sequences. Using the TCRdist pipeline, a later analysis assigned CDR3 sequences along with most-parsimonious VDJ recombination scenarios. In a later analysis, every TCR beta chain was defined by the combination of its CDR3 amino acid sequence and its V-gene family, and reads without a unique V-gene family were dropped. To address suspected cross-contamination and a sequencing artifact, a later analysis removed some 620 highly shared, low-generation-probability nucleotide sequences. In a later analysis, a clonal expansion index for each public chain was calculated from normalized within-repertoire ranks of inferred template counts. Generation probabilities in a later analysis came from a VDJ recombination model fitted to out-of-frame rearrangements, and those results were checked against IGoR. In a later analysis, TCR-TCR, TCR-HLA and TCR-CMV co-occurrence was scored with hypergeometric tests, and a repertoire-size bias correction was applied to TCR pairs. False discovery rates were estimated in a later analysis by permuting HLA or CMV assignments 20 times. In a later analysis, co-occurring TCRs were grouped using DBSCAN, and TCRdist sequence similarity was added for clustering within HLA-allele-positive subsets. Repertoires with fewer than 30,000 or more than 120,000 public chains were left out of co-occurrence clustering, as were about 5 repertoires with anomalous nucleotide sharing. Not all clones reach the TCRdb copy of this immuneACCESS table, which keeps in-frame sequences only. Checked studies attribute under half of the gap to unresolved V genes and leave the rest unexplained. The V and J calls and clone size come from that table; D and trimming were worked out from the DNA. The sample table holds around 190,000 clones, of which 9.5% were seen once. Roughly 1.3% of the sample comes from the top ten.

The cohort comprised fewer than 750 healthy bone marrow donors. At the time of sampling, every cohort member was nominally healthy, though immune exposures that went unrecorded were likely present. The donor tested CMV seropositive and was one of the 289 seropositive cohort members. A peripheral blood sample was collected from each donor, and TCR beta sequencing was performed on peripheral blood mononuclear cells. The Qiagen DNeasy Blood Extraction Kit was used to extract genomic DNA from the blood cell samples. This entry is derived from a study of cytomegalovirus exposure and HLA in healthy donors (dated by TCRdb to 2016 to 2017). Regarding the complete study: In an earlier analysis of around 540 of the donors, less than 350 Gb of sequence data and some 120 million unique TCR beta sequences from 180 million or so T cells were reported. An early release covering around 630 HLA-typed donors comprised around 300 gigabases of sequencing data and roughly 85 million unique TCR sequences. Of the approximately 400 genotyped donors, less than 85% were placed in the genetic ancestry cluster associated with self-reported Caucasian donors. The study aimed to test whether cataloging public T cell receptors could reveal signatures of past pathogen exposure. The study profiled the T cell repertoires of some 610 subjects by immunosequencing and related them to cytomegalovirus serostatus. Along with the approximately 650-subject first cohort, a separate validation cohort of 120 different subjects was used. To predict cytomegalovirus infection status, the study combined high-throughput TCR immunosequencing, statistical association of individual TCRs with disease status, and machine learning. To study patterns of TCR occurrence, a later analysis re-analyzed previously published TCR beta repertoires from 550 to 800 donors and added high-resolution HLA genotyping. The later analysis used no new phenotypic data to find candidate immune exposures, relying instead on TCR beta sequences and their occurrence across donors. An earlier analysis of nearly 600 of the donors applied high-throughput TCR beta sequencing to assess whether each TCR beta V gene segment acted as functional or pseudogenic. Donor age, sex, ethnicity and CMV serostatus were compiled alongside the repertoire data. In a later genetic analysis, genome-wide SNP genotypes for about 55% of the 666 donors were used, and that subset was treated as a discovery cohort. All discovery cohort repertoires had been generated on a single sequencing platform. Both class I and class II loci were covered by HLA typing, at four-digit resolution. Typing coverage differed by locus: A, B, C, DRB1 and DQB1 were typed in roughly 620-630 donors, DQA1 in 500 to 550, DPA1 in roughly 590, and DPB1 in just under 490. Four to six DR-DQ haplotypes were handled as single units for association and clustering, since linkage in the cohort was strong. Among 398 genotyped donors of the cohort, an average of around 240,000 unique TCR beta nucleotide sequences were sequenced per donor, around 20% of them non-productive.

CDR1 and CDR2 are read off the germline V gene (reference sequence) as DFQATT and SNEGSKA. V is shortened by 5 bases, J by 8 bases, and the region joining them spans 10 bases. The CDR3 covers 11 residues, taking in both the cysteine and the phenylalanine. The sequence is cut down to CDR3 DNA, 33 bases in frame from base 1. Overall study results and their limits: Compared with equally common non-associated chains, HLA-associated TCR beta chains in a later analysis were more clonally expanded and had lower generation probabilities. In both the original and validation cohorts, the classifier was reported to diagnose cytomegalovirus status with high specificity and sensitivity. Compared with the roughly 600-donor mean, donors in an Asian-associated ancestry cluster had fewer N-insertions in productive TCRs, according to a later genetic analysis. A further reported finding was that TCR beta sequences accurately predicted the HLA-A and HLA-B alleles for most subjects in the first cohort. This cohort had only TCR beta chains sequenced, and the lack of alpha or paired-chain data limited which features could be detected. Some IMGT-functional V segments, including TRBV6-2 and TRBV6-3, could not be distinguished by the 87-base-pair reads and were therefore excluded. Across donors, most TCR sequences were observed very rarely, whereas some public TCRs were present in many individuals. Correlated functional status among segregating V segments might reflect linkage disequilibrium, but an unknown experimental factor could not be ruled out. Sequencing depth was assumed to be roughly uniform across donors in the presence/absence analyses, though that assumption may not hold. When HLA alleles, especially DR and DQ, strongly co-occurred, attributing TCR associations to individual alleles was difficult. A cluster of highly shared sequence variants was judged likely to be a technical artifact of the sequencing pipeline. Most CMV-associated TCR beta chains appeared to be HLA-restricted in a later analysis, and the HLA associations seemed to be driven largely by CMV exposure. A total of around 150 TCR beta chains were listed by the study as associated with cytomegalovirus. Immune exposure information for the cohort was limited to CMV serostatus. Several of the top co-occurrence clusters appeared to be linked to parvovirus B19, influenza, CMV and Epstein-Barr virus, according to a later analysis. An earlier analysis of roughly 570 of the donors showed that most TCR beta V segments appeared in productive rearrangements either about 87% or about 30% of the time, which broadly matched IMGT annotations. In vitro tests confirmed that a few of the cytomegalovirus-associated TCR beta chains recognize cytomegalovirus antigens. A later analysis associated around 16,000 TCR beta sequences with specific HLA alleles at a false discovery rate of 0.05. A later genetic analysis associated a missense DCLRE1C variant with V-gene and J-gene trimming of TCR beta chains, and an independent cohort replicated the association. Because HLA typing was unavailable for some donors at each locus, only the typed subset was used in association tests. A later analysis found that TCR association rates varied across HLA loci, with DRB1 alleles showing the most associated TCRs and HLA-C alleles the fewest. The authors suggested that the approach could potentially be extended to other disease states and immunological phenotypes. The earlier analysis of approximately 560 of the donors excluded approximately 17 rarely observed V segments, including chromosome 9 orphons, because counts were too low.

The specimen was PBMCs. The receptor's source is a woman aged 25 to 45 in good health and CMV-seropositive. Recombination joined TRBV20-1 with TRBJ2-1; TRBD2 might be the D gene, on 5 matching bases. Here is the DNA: TGCAGTGCTCACGAGCGGCATGAGCAGTTCTTC. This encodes CSAHERHEQFF.